A selection of T cell receptor beta chains follows, all from one sample in a study of cytomegalovirus exposure and HLA in healthy donors. Sequenced by immunoSEQ multiplex PCR; TCRdb stores in-frame clones only, minus some. The data show fewer than 150,000 clones, approximately 86% seen once. The sample was PBMCs. The receptors derive from a man younger than 35 in good health and CMV-seropositive. Each CDR3 is given with its conserved first and last residue. D genes are given only for firm matches. Rows may omit the clone size; those that give it use once, few, many or a size class.

>few|NA|TRBJ2-2|TRBV7-9
CASGLVRAGELFF
TGTGCCAGCGGGCTCGTCAGGGCCGGGGAGCTGTTTTTT
>NA|TRBD1|TRBJ1-5|TRBV7-2
CASSSGTGYQPQHF
TGTGCCAGCAGTTCCGGGACAGGGTATCAGCCCCAGCATTTT
>NA|NA|TRBJ1-1|TRBV14
CASSEDWNTEAFF
TGTGCCAGCAGTGAGGACTGGAACACTGAAGCTTTCTTT
>once|NA|TRBJ2-5|TRBV4-2
CASSRTGRETQYF
TGTGCCAGCAGCCGAACAGGGAGAGAGACCCAGTACTTC
>NA|NA|TRBJ1-1|TRBV7-2
CASSLRQGTEAFF
TGTGCCAGCAGCTTACGCCAGGGCACTGAAGCTTTCTTT
>once|NA|TRBJ2-1|TRBV7-8
CASSSRPGGGRTYNEQFF
TGTGCCAGCAGCTCCCGCCCTGGGGGGGGCAGGACCTACAATGAGCAGTTCTTC
>NA|NA|TRBJ2-5|TRBV28
CASRGAGGGETQYF
TGTGCCAGCAGGGGCGCAGGGGGAGGCGAGACCCAGTACTTC
>NA|TRBD1|TRBJ2-6|TRBV5-6
CASSNQGAGANVLTF
TGTGCCAGCAGCAATCAGGGGGCTGGGGCCAACGTCCTGACTTTC
>NA|TRBD2|TRBJ2-5|TRBV11-2
CASSLGLAEMQTQYF
TGTGCCAGCAGCCTCGGACTAGCGGAAATGCAGACCCAGTACTTC
>NA|NA|TRBJ1-4|TRBV7-2
CASSFSPGVAEKLFF
TGTGCCAGCAGCTTCTCCCCGGGGGTGGCTGAAAAACTGTTTTTT
>NA|TRBD2|TRBJ2-5|TRBV18
CASSPRRGAGDQETQYF
TGTGCCAGCTCACCGCGACGCGGTGCGGGGGATCAAGAGACCCAGTACTTC
>NA|TRBD1|TRBJ2-7|TRBV19
CASVARDSPYEQYF
TGTGCCAGCGTGGCAAGGGACAGTCCCTACGAGCAGTACTTC
>NA|TRBD2|TRBJ2-7|TRBV27
CASSFRGGSYEQYF
TGTGCCAGCAGCTTCCGGGGGGGATCCTACGAGCAGTACTTC
>NA|NA|TRBJ2-5|TRBV4-2
CASSQESTFQETQYF
TGTGCCAGCAGCCAAGAGTCGACATTCCAAGAGACCCAGTACTTC
>NA|TRBD1|TRBJ1-2|TRBV28
CASSYPTGGGYTF
TGTGCCAGCAGTTACCCAACAGGGGGAGGCTACACCTTC
>NA|NA|TRBJ1-1|TRBV9
CASSAGWAAAEAFF
TGTGCCAGCAGCGCAGGCTGGGCAGCGGCTGAAGCTTTCTTT
>NA|NA|TRBJ1-5|TRBV10-2
CASRGGSSNQPQHF
TGCGCCAGCAGGGGGGGGAGTTCGAATCAGCCCCAGCATTTT
>once|TRBD2|TRBJ2-1|TRBV7-6
CASSPQELAGRGEQFF
TGTGCCAGCAGCCCGCAGGAACTAGCGGGGCGCGGAGAGCAGTTCTTC
>NA|NA|TRBJ2-7|TRBV9
CASSEQEGWIYEQYF
TGTGCCAGCAGCGAACAGGAAGGCTGGATCTACGAGCAGTACTTC
>NA|TRBD2|TRBJ2-7|TRBV6-1
CASSPRGTNFYEQYF
TGTGCCAGCAGTCCCCGAGGGACTAACTTCTACGAGCAGTACTTC
>NA|TRBD2|TRBJ2-7|TRBV28
CASYPSGEVYEQYF
TGTGCCAGCTATCCTAGCGGGGAAGTTTACGAGCAGTACTTC
>NA|NA|TRBJ2-2|TRBV27
CASRAIARGAVTGELFF
TGTGCCAGCAGAGCCATCGCTCGGGGGGCGGTCACCGGGGAGCTGTTTTTT
>once|NA|TRBJ1-2|TRBV19
CASSIRGFNYGYTF
TGTGCCAGTAGTATTCGAGGTTTTAACTATGGCTACACCTTC
>NA|NA|TRBJ1-4|TRBV6-5
CASSRTASNEKLFF
TGTGCCAGTTCCCGGACAGCTTCTAATGAAAAACTGTTTTTT
>NA|NA|TRBJ1-6|TRBV19
CASSIHGISSSYNSPLHF
TGTGCCAGTAGTATCCATGGTATTTCGAGCTCCTATAATTCACCCCTCCACTTT
>NA|TRBD1|TRBJ2-3|TRBV5-4
CASSPFPSTGASTDTQYF
TGTGCCAGCAGCCCATTCCCTTCCACAGGGGCTAGCACAGATACGCAGTATTTT
>NA|TRBD2|TRBJ2-1|TRBV29-1
CSSGGTSVLNEQFF
TGCAGCTCGGGGGGGACTAGCGTACTAAATGAGCAGTTCTTC
>NA|TRBD1|TRBJ2-1|TRBV7-6
CASSLRSSGETGGSYNEQFF
TGTGCCAGCAGCTTAAGGTCGTCCGGGGAAACAGGGGGGTCCTACAATGAGCAGTTCTTC
>NA|TRBD1|TRBJ1-2|TRBV5-1
CASSAVTGGNYGYTF
TGCGCCAGCAGCGCGGTGACAGGGGGAAACTATGGCTACACCTTC
>many|TRBD1|TRBJ2-7|TRBV7-9
CASSFEGAKDRYEQYF
TGTGCCAGCAGCTTTGAGGGGGCAAAGGACCGCTACGAGCAGTACTTC
>NA|TRBD2|TRBJ2-1|TRBV7-9
CASSSPKRGEYNEQFF
TGTGCCAGCAGCTCCCCGAAGCGGGGGGAATACAATGAGCAGTTCTTC